The clone carrying this TCR beta chain was picked up a small number of times. This record belongs to a study of identical twins' blood T cells. Six healthy women, forming three identical twin pairs, donated samples. TCRdb processed the 5' RACE reads anew with MiXCR; each CDR3 protein has one entry. The sample has a few hundred thousand distinct CDR3 sequences, roughly 31% seen once. This CDR3 has 14 residues. V lost 10 bases and J 0 bases, leaving 16 bases between the germline ends. Germline V gene sequence: CDR1 SGDLS, CDR2 YYNGEE. Source material: PBMCs. J is TRBJ1-1 and V is TRBV9; possible D gene TRBD1, 6 bases. This sequence was found in a woman aged 18-49 years in good health. CDR3 loop: CASSQGQMNTEAFF. As DNA, the CDR3 is TGTGCCTCCTCACAGGGACAAATGAACACTGAAGCTTTCTTT.